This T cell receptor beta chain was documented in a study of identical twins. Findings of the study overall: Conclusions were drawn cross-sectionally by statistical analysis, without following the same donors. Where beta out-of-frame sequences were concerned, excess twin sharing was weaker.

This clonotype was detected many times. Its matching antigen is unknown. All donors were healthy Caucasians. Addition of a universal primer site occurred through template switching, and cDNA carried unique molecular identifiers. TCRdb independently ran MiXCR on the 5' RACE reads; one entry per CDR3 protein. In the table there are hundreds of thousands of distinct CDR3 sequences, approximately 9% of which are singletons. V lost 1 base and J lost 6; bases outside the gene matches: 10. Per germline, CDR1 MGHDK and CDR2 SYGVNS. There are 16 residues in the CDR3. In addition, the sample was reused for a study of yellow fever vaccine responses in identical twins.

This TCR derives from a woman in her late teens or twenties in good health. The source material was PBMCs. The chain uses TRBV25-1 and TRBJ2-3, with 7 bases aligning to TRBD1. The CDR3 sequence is CASSESGTVDWDTQYF. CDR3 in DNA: TGTGCCAGCAGTGAATCTGGGACAGTGGATTGGGATACGCAGTATTTT. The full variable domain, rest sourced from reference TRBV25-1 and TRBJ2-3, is EADIYQTPRYLVIGTGKKITLECSQTMGHDKMYWYQQDPGMELHLIHYSYGVNSTEKGDLSSESTVSRIRTEHFPLTLESARPSHTSQYLCASSESGTVDWDTQYFGPGTRLTVL.